This T cell receptor (beta chain) was profiled in a study of graft-versus-host responses after intestinal transplantation. Study summary: All of the recipients had induction that used anti-thymocyte globulin, then tacrolimus and steroids for about 3 years. Study results and limitations: GvH clones were identified in recipient marrow, with some first appearing in ileum or blood. Allografts of patients with graft-donor T cell macrochimerism showed high graft-versus-host to host-versus-graft clone ratios. Early post-transplant HvG declines were associated with peak circulating GvH clone levels.

Trimming removed 4 bases at V and 1 base at J, with 12 bases between. CDR1 and CDR2 (germline): LGHNA, YSLEER. The CDR3 spans 15 residues. With respect to this clone: Its antigen is currently unknown.

Some clones are missing from TCRdb's copy, which holds only in-frame ones; the method was immunoSEQ multiplex PCR. The sample lists about 89,000 clones, about 94% occurring once. Sample: unstimulated CD4+ T cells sorted from spleen or lymph node cells, taken before transplant. This receptor was obtained from a human donor who was the organ donor for an intestinal transplant. The chain carries TRBV4-3 and TRBJ2-3; D is perhaps TRBD2 (5 bases). CDR3 sequence (DNA): TGCGCCAGCAGCCGTGGAGGACCTCGCACAGATACGCAGTATTTT. The encoded protein is CASSRGGPRTDTQYF.